This paragraph reports one T cell receptor beta chain. V gave up 4 bases and J gave up 7 bases, with 19 bases separating them. Per germline, CDR1 LGHNA and CDR2 YNFKEQ. The CDR3 covers 15 residues. Covering alpha and beta chains, TRAV- and TRBV-specific primers were used for the first-strand cDNA. Using a constant-region primer together with a V-primer adapter, TCRs were subjected to roughly 18 PCR cycles of amplification. MiXCR was run by TCRdb on the reads, yielding one entry per CDR3 protein. The sample lists under 15,000 distinct CDR3 sequences, roughly 60% occurring once. This specimen belongs to a study of low-dose radiotherapy and immunotherapy resistance in tumors. In the study overall: Dosing of intravenous cyclophosphamide at 200 mg/m2 occurred every two weeks and took place one day prior to radiation and immunotherapy. Daily, from cycle 1 day 1 and for four cycles, patients took oral aspirin 300 mg.

Eligible patients bore advanced solid tumors devoid of tumor-infiltrating lymphocytes. This clonotype originated in a human donor with advanced metastatic prostate, ovarian, gallbladder or colorectal cancer (not recorded which). This table probably holds off-target reads from a library built for another chain. This chain joins TRBV4-2 and TRBJ1-2; D remains unclear. The CDR3 sequence: CASSLELDGSGGYTF. CDR3 DNA sequence: TGTGCCAGCAGCCTCGAACTAGACGGCTCAGGTGGCTACACCTTC.